This is a list of T cell receptor beta chains from one sample in a study of low-dose radiotherapy and immunotherapy resistance in tumors. TCRdb re-analysed the reads in MiXCR, keeping a single row per CDR3 protein. The sample includes 60,000 to 75,000 distinct CDR3 sequences, 26% seen only once; the top ten take roughly 7%. The specimen comprised PBMCs, sampled before treatment. These receptors came from a male donor with rectosigmoid adenocarcinoma. Both conserved end residues are part of each CDR3. D genes are given only for firm matches. Only some rows state a clone size, as once, few, many or a class for expanded clones.

clone_size: -; d_call: -; v_call: TRBV28; j_call: TRBJ2-7; cdr3_nt: TGTGCCAGCAGCGCTCGAGGCTACGAGCAGTACTTC; cdr3_aa: CASSARGYEQYF
clone_size: many; d_call: TRBD2; v_call: TRBV25-1; j_call: TRBJ2-7; cdr3_nt: TGTGCCAGCAGTTTGACTAGCGGGGGGAACCTCTCCTACGAGCAGTACTTC; cdr3_aa: CASSLTSGGNLSYEQYF
clone_size: many; d_call: TRBD2; v_call: TRBV23-1; j_call: TRBJ2-1; cdr3_nt: TGCGCCAGCAGTCAACCTAGCGGGGGGTACAATGAGCAGTTCTTC; cdr3_aa: CASSQPSGGYNEQFF
clone_size: many; d_call: TRBD2; v_call: TRBV18; j_call: TRBJ2-3; cdr3_nt: TGTGCCAGCTCACCACGAACCCTGACTAGCGGGGGGGCCACAGATACGCAGTATTTT; cdr3_aa: CASSPRTLTSGGATDTQYF
clone_size: many; d_call: -; v_call: TRBV5-1; j_call: TRBJ1-1; cdr3_nt: TGCGCCAGCAGCTTACCGTCGGGTACCACTGAAGCTTTCTTT; cdr3_aa: CASSLPSGTTEAFF
clone_size: many; d_call: -; v_call: TRBV29-1; j_call: TRBJ2-1; cdr3_nt: TGCAGCGCCAACGGGGGTACCTACAATGAGCAGTTCTTC; cdr3_aa: CSANGGTYNEQFF
clone_size: few; d_call: TRBD1; v_call: TRBV7-6; j_call: TRBJ2-1; cdr3_nt: TGTGCCAGCAGCCCGAAGACAGGGGGAGTATTCGATGAGCAGTTCTTC; cdr3_aa: CASSPKTGGVFDEQFF
clone_size: -; d_call: TRBD2; v_call: TRBV6-5; j_call: TRBJ2-3; cdr3_nt: TGTGCCAGCAGTTACTCCGGACTAGCGGGAGGGACAGATACGCAGTATTTT; cdr3_aa: CASSYSGLAGGTDTQYF
clone_size: -; d_call: -; v_call: TRBV10-3; j_call: TRBJ2-5; cdr3_nt: TGTGCCATCAGTGAGTCCACACAGATGGAGACCCAGTACTTC; cdr3_aa: CAISESTQMETQYF
clone_size: few; d_call: -; v_call: TRBV7-3; j_call: TRBJ2-1; cdr3_nt: TGTGCCAGCAGCCCAGACTTGCACAATGAGCAGTTCTTC; cdr3_aa: CASSPDLHNEQFF
clone_size: many; d_call: -; v_call: TRBV9; j_call: TRBJ2-2; cdr3_nt: TGTGCCAGCAGCGTAGGTTCTAGATCGGACACCGGGGAGCTGTTTTTT; cdr3_aa: CASSVGSRSDTGELFF
clone_size: -; d_call: -; v_call: TRBV4-3; j_call: TRBJ2-5; cdr3_nt: TGCGCCAGCAGCCATCCAGGGGAAGGGGTCCAAGAGACCCAGTACTTC; cdr3_aa: CASSHPGEGVQETQYF
clone_size: many; d_call: TRBD1; v_call: TRBV28; j_call: TRBJ2-7; cdr3_nt: TGTGCCAGCAGTCAGGGGGTTAGGTACGAGCAGTACTTC; cdr3_aa: CASSQGVRYEQYF
clone_size: many; d_call: -; v_call: TRBV7-2; j_call: TRBJ1-5; cdr3_nt: TGTGCCAGCAGCTTAGCTTTAGGATCAAACCCGGGGCCCCAGCATTTT; cdr3_aa: CASSLALGSNPGPQHF
clone_size: medium-sized; d_call: -; v_call: TRBV6-2/TRBV6-3; j_call: TRBJ1-1; cdr3_nt: TGTGCCAGCAGTTATCAGGGAGCAGCTTTCTTT; cdr3_aa: CASSYQGAAFF
clone_size: many; d_call: -; v_call: TRBV20-1; j_call: TRBJ2-7; cdr3_nt: TGCAGTGCTAGATCGCCGAGGAGGGTGTGGTCCTACGAGCAGTACTTC; cdr3_aa: CSARSPRRVWSYEQYF
clone_size: -; d_call: -; v_call: TRBV28; j_call: TRBJ2-4; cdr3_nt: TGTGCCAGCAGTTCCCGGGACCGGGTTGGGAACATTCAGTACTTC; cdr3_aa: CASSSRDRVGNIQYF
clone_size: -; d_call: -; v_call: TRBV27; j_call: TRBJ1-4; cdr3_nt: TGTGCCAGCAGTCCGATGGGGAAGGGTGAAAAACTGTTTTTT; cdr3_aa: CASSPMGKGEKLFF
clone_size: -; d_call: TRBD1; v_call: TRBV18; j_call: TRBJ1-2; cdr3_nt: TGTGCCAGCTCACCACGGGACAGGGGATCCGGCTATGGCTACACCTTC; cdr3_aa: CASSPRDRGSGYGYTF
clone_size: many; d_call: -; v_call: TRBV7-2; j_call: TRBJ1-1; cdr3_nt: TGTGCCAGCAGCTTAGGCCGGCTGAACACTGAAGCTTTCTTT; cdr3_aa: CASSLGRLNTEAFF
clone_size: many; d_call: -; v_call: TRBV7-2; j_call: TRBJ1-4; cdr3_nt: TGTGCCAGCAGCTTAGACTTCACGGGTAATGAAAAACTGTTTTTT; cdr3_aa: CASSLDFTGNEKLFF
clone_size: -; d_call: TRBD2; v_call: TRBV29-1; j_call: TRBJ2-1; cdr3_nt: TGCAGCGCCAAAGGTGGGACTAGCGGGAGTGAGAATGAGCAGTTCTTC; cdr3_aa: CSAKGGTSGSENEQFF
clone_size: -; d_call: TRBD1; v_call: TRBV7-9; j_call: TRBJ2-7; cdr3_nt: TGTGCCAGCAGCTTAATACCGGGACAGGTCGGCGCGTCCGGCAACGGGGGTCCGTACGAGCAGTACTTC; cdr3_aa: CASSLIPGQVGASGNGGPYEQYF
clone_size: many; d_call: -; v_call: TRBV6-2/TRBV6-3; j_call: TRBJ2-7; cdr3_nt: TGTGCCAGCAGTGAATCCAGGGGAAGGGACGAGCAGTACTTC; cdr3_aa: CASSESRGRDEQYF